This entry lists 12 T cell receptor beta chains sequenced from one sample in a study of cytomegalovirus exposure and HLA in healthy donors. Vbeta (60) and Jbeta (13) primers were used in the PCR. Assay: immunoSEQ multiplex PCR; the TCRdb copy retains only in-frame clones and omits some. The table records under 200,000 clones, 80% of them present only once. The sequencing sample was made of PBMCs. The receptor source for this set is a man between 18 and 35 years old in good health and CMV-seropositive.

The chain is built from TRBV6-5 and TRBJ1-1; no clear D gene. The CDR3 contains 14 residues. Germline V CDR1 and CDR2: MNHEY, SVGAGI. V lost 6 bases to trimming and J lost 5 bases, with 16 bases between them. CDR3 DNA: TGTGCCAGCAGCCTCAGGACTGCGCGAACTGAAGCTTTCTTT. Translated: CASSLRTARTEAFF.

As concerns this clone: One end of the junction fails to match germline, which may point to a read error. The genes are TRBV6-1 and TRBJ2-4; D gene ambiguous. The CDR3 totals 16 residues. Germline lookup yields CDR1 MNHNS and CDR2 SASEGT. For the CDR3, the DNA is TGTGCCAGCAGTGAAGCATTGGCAGCCTACAAAAACAGTCAGTACTTC. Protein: CASSEALAAYKNSQYF.

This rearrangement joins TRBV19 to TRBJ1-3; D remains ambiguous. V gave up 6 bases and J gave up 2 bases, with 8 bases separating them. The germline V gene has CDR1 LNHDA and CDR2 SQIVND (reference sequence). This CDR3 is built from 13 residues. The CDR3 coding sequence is TGTGCCAGTAGAGACACGGCTGGAAACACCATATATTTT. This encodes CASRDTAGNTIYF.

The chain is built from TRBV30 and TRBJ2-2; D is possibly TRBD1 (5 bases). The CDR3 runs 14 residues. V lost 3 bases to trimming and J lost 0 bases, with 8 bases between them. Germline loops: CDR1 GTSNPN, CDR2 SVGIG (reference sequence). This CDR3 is CAWSRQTNTGELFF. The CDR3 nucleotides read TGTGCCTGGAGCAGACAGACGAACACCGGGGAGCTGTTTTTT.

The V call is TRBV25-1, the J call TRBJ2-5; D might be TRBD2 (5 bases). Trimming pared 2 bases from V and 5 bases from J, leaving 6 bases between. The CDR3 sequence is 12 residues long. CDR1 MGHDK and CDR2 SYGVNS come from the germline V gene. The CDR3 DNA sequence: TGTGCCAGCAGTGAAGGCGGGGAGACCCAGTACTTC. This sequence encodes CASSEGGETQYF.

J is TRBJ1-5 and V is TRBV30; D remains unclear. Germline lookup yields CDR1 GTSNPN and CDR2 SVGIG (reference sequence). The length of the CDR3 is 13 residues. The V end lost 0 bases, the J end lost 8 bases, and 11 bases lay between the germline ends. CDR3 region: CAWSVPGEEPQHF. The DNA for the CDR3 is TGTGCCTGGAGTGTACCCGGGGAAGAGCCCCAGCATTTT.

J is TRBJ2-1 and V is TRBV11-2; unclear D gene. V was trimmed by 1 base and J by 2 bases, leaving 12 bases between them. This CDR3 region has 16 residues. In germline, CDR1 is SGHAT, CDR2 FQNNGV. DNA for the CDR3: TGTGCCAGCAGCTTAGGAGGTAGCAGCACCTACAATGAGCAGTTCTTC. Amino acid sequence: CASSLGGSSTYNEQFF.

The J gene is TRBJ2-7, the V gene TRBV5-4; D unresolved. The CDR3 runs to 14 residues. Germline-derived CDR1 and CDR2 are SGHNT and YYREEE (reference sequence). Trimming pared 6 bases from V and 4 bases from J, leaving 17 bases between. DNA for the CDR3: TGTGCCAGCACCGCCGGAGACGGATCTTACGAGCAGTACTTC. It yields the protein CASTAGDGSYEQYF.

For the CDR3, the DNA is TGTGCCAGTAGTACCGGGATTGCAACTAATGAAAAACTGTTTTTT. Protein sequence: CASSTGIATNEKLFF. The chain carries TRBV19 and TRBJ1-4; D is ambiguous. Trimming took 4 bases from V and 0 from J, leaving 9 bases between them. This CDR3 comprises 15 residues. CDR1 is LNHDA and CDR2 is SQIVND in the germline V gene (reference sequence).

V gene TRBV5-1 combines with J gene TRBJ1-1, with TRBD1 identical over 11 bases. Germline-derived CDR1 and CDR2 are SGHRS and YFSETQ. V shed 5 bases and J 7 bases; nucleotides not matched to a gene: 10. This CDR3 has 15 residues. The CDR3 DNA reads TGCGCCAGCAGTCCGGGGACAGGGGGTCAGGGTGAAGCTTTCTTT. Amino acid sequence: CASSPGTGGQGEAFF.

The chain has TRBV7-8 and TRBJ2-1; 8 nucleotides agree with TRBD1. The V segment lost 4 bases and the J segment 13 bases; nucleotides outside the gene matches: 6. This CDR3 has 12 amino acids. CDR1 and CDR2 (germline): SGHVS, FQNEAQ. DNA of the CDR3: TGTGCCAGCAGCTACGGACAGGGTGTTCAGTTCTTC. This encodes CASSYGQGVQFF.

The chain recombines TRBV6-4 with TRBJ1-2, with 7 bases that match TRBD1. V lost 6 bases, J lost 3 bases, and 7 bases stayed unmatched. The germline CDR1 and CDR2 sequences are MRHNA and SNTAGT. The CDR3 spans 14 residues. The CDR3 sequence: CASSLNRGDYGYTF. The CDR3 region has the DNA TGTGCCAGCAGCTTGAACAGGGGAGACTATGGCTACACCTTC.